These T cell receptor beta chains were read from a single sample in a study of cytomegalovirus exposure and HLA in healthy donors. Generated by immunoSEQ multiplex PCR, the TCRdb table keeps only in-frame clones and is missing some. The sample table sets out 110,000 to 150,000 clones. What was sequenced was PBMCs. Every receptor here comes from a man aged 40-55 years in good health and CMV-seronegative. Each CDR3 is given with its conserved first and last residue. D genes are given only for firm matches. Clone size is stated in some rows and not others, as once, few, many or a class when expanded.

v_gene: TRBV7-7
j_gene: TRBJ1-1
abundance: .
d_gene: .
CDR3nt: TGTGCCAGCAGCCAAAAGGAGGACACTGAAGCTTTCTTT
CDR3aa: CASSQKEDTEAFF

v_gene: TRBV14
j_gene: TRBJ1-6
abundance: .
d_gene: .
CDR3nt: TGTGCCAGCAGCCAGGGCGCCCATGGACAGTTTAATTCACCCCTCCACTTT
CDR3aa: CASSQGAHGQFNSPLHF

v_gene: TRBV19
j_gene: TRBJ1-2
abundance: .
d_gene: TRBD1
CDR3nt: TGTGCCACTGGGACAGGGATCAGCTATGGCTACACCTTC
CDR3aa: CATGTGISYGYTF

v_gene: TRBV4-1
j_gene: TRBJ2-2
abundance: .
d_gene: .
CDR3nt: TGCGCCAGCAGGCGTACGAACACCGGGGAGCTGTTTTTT
CDR3aa: CASRRTNTGELFF

v_gene: TRBV19
j_gene: TRBJ1-1
abundance: .
d_gene: .
CDR3nt: TGTGCCAGTAGAAAAGATCACAAAATGAACACTGAAGCTTTCTTT
CDR3aa: CASRKDHKMNTEAFF

v_gene: TRBV6-6
j_gene: TRBJ1-1
abundance: .
d_gene: TRBD1
CDR3nt: TGTGCCAGCAGTTTCGCTTCAGGGGGCAGGGGAGCTTTCTTT
CDR3aa: CASSFASGGRGAFF

v_gene: TRBV4-2
j_gene: TRBJ1-1
abundance: .
d_gene: TRBD1
CDR3nt: TGTGCCAGCAGCCAAGAGCCCTATGGATACAGGGGGCGTGAGACTGAAGCTCTCTTT
CDR3aa: CASSQEPYGYRGRETEALF

v_gene: TRBV7-2
j_gene: TRBJ1-3
abundance: .
d_gene: .
CDR3nt: TGTGCCAGCAGCCAAGGGCTGCGGGGGGCGGGTGGAAACACCATATATTTT
CDR3aa: CASSQGLRGAGGNTIYF

v_gene: TRBV19
j_gene: TRBJ1-2
abundance: .
d_gene: TRBD1
CDR3nt: TGTGCCAGTAGTGTAACAGGGGGGAACGGCTACACCTTC
CDR3aa: CASSVTGGNGYTF

v_gene: TRBV2
j_gene: TRBJ2-2
abundance: .
d_gene: TRBD1
CDR3nt: TGTGCCAGCAGTGTGGACAGGAGTATCACCGGGGAGCTGTTTTTT
CDR3aa: CASSVDRSITGELFF

v_gene: TRBV28
j_gene: TRBJ1-2
abundance: .
d_gene: .
CDR3nt: TGTGCCAGCAGTTTAGTGAGGGGCTACACCTTC
CDR3aa: CASSLVRGYTF

v_gene: TRBV19
j_gene: TRBJ1-4
abundance: .
d_gene: TRBD1
CDR3nt: TGTGCCAGTAGTATAGGGACAGGGGCGGAAAAACTGTTTTTT
CDR3aa: CASSIGTGAEKLFF

v_gene: TRBV6-5
j_gene: TRBJ2-7
abundance: medium-sized
d_gene: TRBD1
CDR3nt: TGTGCCAGCAGTGACAGGGTCACCTACGAGCAGTACTTC
CDR3aa: CASSDRVTYEQYF

v_gene: TRBV7-9
j_gene: TRBJ2-7
abundance: .
d_gene: TRBD2
CDR3nt: TGTGCCAGCGGGCTAGCGGGGGCCCCCGCCTACGAGCAGTACTTC
CDR3aa: CASGLAGAPAYEQYF

v_gene: TRBV6-1
j_gene: TRBJ1-5
abundance: .
d_gene: .
CDR3nt: TGTGCCAGCACCAGGGATGGCAATCAGCCCCAGCATTTT
CDR3aa: CASTRDGNQPQHF

v_gene: TRBV28
j_gene: TRBJ2-7
abundance: .
d_gene: .
CDR3nt: TGTGCCAGCAGACAGGGAGTCTACGAGCAGTACTTC
CDR3aa: CASRQGVYEQYF

v_gene: TRBV6-5
j_gene: TRBJ1-1
abundance: .
d_gene: .
CDR3nt: TGTGCCACCGCTAGGGGTAGGGTTCCCGCTGAAGCTTTCTTT
CDR3aa: CATARGRVPAEAFF

v_gene: TRBV6-5
j_gene: TRBJ1-1
abundance: .
d_gene: .
CDR3nt: TGTGCCAGCAGGCCGGAGGGGAGGGGGGTCACTGAAGCTTTCTTT
CDR3aa: CASRPEGRGVTEAFF

v_gene: TRBV5-1
j_gene: TRBJ1-1
abundance: .
d_gene: TRBD1
CDR3nt: TGCGCCAGCAGCTACCAGGGGGACACTGAAGCTTTCTTT
CDR3aa: CASSYQGDTEAFF

v_gene: TRBV7-3
j_gene: TRBJ2-7
abundance: .
d_gene: .
CDR3nt: TGTGCCAGCAGCTTATTAGGTCAGGGAGAGCAGTACTTC
CDR3aa: CASSLLGQGEQYF

v_gene: TRBV19
j_gene: TRBJ1-1
abundance: .
d_gene: TRBD1
CDR3nt: TGTGCCAGTAGGCAGCAGGGGGCTAACACTGAAGCTTTCTTT
CDR3aa: CASRQQGANTEAFF

v_gene: TRBV6-6
j_gene: TRBJ2-1
abundance: .
d_gene: TRBD1
CDR3nt: TGTGCCAGCAGTCCTCCGGGACAGGCGGAAAGGGTGCAGTTCTTC
CDR3aa: CASSPPGQAERVQFF

v_gene: TRBV6-4
j_gene: TRBJ2-2
abundance: .
d_gene: .
CDR3nt: TGTGCCAGCAAGTTACAGTCGAACACCGGGGAGCTGTTTTTT
CDR3aa: CASKLQSNTGELFF

v_gene: TRBV6-5
j_gene: TRBJ2-5
abundance: .
d_gene: .
CDR3nt: TGTGCCAGCAGTTACTCCCCTTCGGGTAGGGAGACCCAGTACTTC
CDR3aa: CASSYSPSGRETQYF

v_gene: TRBV9
j_gene: TRBJ2-2
abundance: .
d_gene: .
CDR3nt: TGTGCCAGCAGCCCAACTCAGGGTGGCACCGGGGAGCTGTTTTTT
CDR3aa: CASSPTQGGTGELFF

v_gene: TRBV5-4
j_gene: TRBJ2-3
abundance: .
d_gene: TRBD2
CDR3nt: TGTGCCAGCAGCTGGGGCGGGGGGGCCACAGATACGCAGTATTTT
CDR3aa: CASSWGGGATDTQYF

v_gene: TRBV19
j_gene: TRBJ2-7
abundance: .
d_gene: TRBD1
CDR3nt: TGTGCCAGTAGCTTCTCCGGGACAGGCTCCTACGAGCAGTACTTC
CDR3aa: CASSFSGTGSYEQYF

v_gene: TRBV7-9
j_gene: TRBJ2-1
abundance: .
d_gene: TRBD2
CDR3nt: TGTGCCAGCAGCTGGGCGGGGACTAGCGGCTACAATGAGCAGTTCTTC
CDR3aa: CASSWAGTSGYNEQFF

v_gene: TRBV7-3
j_gene: TRBJ1-1
abundance: .
d_gene: .
CDR3nt: TGTGCCAGCAGCCCTGGACCAGGGAGGGAGAGAGATACTGAAGCTTTCTTT
CDR3aa: CASSPGPGRERDTEAFF

v_gene: TRBV4-3
j_gene: TRBJ2-2
abundance: .
d_gene: .
CDR3nt: TGCGCCAGCAGCCAAGTGGCAGGGCGTACCGGGGAGCTGTTTTTT
CDR3aa: CASSQVAGRTGELFF

v_gene: TRBV5-4
j_gene: TRBJ2-7
abundance: .
d_gene: TRBD2
CDR3nt: TGTGCCAGCAGCTTGGGGACTAGCGGGGGATCCTACGAGCAGTACTTC
CDR3aa: CASSLGTSGGSYEQYF

v_gene: TRBV5-4
j_gene: TRBJ1-1
abundance: .
d_gene: .
CDR3nt: TGTGCCAGCAGCTTGGCCACAGGGAACACTGAAGCTTTCTTT
CDR3aa: CASSLATGNTEAFF

v_gene: TRBV2
j_gene: TRBJ1-6
abundance: .
d_gene: .
CDR3nt: TGTGCCAGCAGAGCGGACAGTGTTAATTCACCCCTCCACTTT
CDR3aa: CASRADSVNSPLHF

v_gene: TRBV5-4
j_gene: TRBJ1-1
abundance: .
d_gene: .
CDR3nt: TGTGCCAGCAGCTTGGTGCGGGGGGGCACTGAAGCTTTCTTT
CDR3aa: CASSLVRGGTEAFF

v_gene: TRBV2
j_gene: TRBJ1-1
abundance: .
d_gene: TRBD1
CDR3nt: TGTGCCAGCAGTGGAGGTTGGACAGGGGGGATGGTTACTGAAGCTTTCTTT
CDR3aa: CASSGGWTGGMVTEAFF

v_gene: TRBV5-1
j_gene: TRBJ1-2
abundance: .
d_gene: TRBD1
CDR3nt: TGCGCCAGCAGCTTGGGACCCGGGACAGGGATTGGTGAGGGCTACACCTTC
CDR3aa: CASSLGPGTGIGEGYTF

v_gene: TRBV5-1
j_gene: TRBJ1-5
abundance: .
d_gene: TRBD1
CDR3nt: TGCGCCAGCAGCGCGGGACAGGGGGCAAATCAGCCCCAGCATTTT
CDR3aa: CASSAGQGANQPQHF

v_gene: TRBV19
j_gene: TRBJ1-1
abundance: .
d_gene: TRBD1
CDR3nt: TGTGCCAGTAGTTACACTACGGACAGGGTGGAAGCTTTCTTT
CDR3aa: CASSYTTDRVEAFF

v_gene: TRBV7-2
j_gene: TRBJ2-7
abundance: .
d_gene: TRBD1
CDR3nt: TGTGCCAGCAGCTTAGCTCCGGGACAGGCTGGCGAGCAGTACTTC
CDR3aa: CASSLAPGQAGEQYF

v_gene: TRBV21-1
j_gene: TRBJ1-4
abundance: .
d_gene: .
CDR3nt: TGTGCCAGCAGCAAAGACCCAGTCGCAACTAATGAAAAACTGTTTTTT
CDR3aa: CASSKDPVATNEKLFF

v_gene: TRBV6-5
j_gene: TRBJ1-2
abundance: .
d_gene: .
CDR3nt: TGTGCCAGCAGTTACCTCCCCTCCGGACTCTATGGCTACACCTTC
CDR3aa: CASSYLPSGLYGYTF

v_gene: TRBV19
j_gene: TRBJ2-7
abundance: .
d_gene: TRBD2
CDR3nt: TGTGCCAGTAGTATTTCTAGCGGGGGATCCTACGAGCAGTACTTC
CDR3aa: CASSISSGGSYEQYF

v_gene: TRBV11-1
j_gene: TRBJ1-3
abundance: .
d_gene: .
CDR3nt: TGTGCCAGCAGCTTAGACGGACTCTCTGGAAACACCATATATTTT
CDR3aa: CASSLDGLSGNTIYF

v_gene: TRBV6-1
j_gene: TRBJ1-5
abundance: .
d_gene: .
CDR3nt: TGTGCCAGCAGTGGTCCACTCCCAAATCAGCCCCAGCATTTT
CDR3aa: CASSGPLPNQPQHF

v_gene: TRBV10-3
j_gene: TRBJ1-5
abundance: .
d_gene: .
CDR3nt: TGTGCCATCAGTGAAGGAGGAAGCATCGGTGATCAGCCCCAGCATTTT
CDR3aa: CAISEGGSIGDQPQHF

v_gene: TRBV19
j_gene: TRBJ1-1
abundance: .
d_gene: .
CDR3nt: TGTGCCAGTAGTATTCTCCAGGGGAACACTGAAGCTTTCTTT
CDR3aa: CASSILQGNTEAFF

v_gene: TRBV4-3
j_gene: TRBJ2-3
abundance: .
d_gene: .
CDR3nt: TGCGCCAGCAGCCAAGAAGCCGGGGGGCGAGGGGATACGCAGTATTTT
CDR3aa: CASSQEAGGRGDTQYF

v_gene: TRBV11-3
j_gene: TRBJ2-5
abundance: .
d_gene: .
CDR3nt: TGTGCCAGCAGCATCTCAGGCCCAGGGCGACAAGAGACCCAGTACTTC
CDR3aa: CASSISGPGRQETQYF

v_gene: TRBV10-3
j_gene: TRBJ1-5
abundance: .
d_gene: .
CDR3nt: TGTGCCATCCGGACAGATAATCAGCCCCAGCATTTT
CDR3aa: CAIRTDNQPQHF

v_gene: TRBV6-5
j_gene: TRBJ2-3
abundance: .
d_gene: .
CDR3nt: TGTGCCAGCAGTTACCAGACAGCAGCGACAGATACGCAGTATTTT
CDR3aa: CASSYQTAATDTQYF

v_gene: TRBV7-2
j_gene: TRBJ2-5
abundance: .
d_gene: .
CDR3nt: TGTGCCAGCAGCTTAGGTTCGGGGGGCGTTAAGTCAGGGACCCAGTACTTC
CDR3aa: CASSLGSGGVKSGTQYF

v_gene: TRBV14
j_gene: TRBJ1-3
abundance: .
d_gene: .
CDR3nt: TGTGCCAGCAGCCCAAGCGGGAGCTCTGGAAACACCATATATTTT
CDR3aa: CASSPSGSSGNTIYF

v_gene: TRBV13
j_gene: TRBJ1-2
abundance: .
d_gene: TRBD1
CDR3nt: TGTGCCGTATATTCCGACAGGGGGCGCATCTCTAACTATGGCTACACCTTC
CDR3aa: CAVYSDRGRISNYGYTF

v_gene: TRBV2
j_gene: TRBJ2-3
abundance: .
d_gene: TRBD1
CDR3nt: TGTGCCAGCGGCCGGGACAGGGGGTCGGCTACGCAGTATTTT
CDR3aa: CASGRDRGSATQYF